The 3 T cell receptor beta chains given below trace back to one sample, sequenced in a study of blood T cell repertoires in COVID-19. Produced via immunoSEQ multiplex PCR; TCRdb's table is partial and in-frame only. This sample has over 70,000 clones, with about 89% found just once. The specimen sequenced was peripheral blood. All receptors derive from a human donor in a cohort sampled during active COVID-19.

The CDR3 DNA follows: TGTGCCAGCAGCTTAACAACAGGATCCTATGGCTACACCTTC. Its protein is CASSLTTGSYGYTF. This chain uses TRBV7-2 with TRBJ1-2, with a weak D call TRBD1 (5 bases). Trimming left V 2 bases short and J 4 bases short, with 11 bases between. The CDR3 consists of 14 residues. Germline assignment: CDR1 SGHTA and CDR2 FQGNSA.

The chain employs TRBV7-9 and TRBJ2-3; TRBD2 agrees at 7 bases. The V gene's germline CDR1 is SEHNR and CDR2 FQNEAQ (reference sequence). The CDR3 runs 17 residues. J was trimmed by 1 base and V by 2 bases; bases with no gene match: 9. CDR3 DNA: TGTGCCAGCAGCTTACCGAAGGCAGGACTAGGCACAGATACGCAGTATTTT. It yields the protein CASSLPKAGLGTDTQYF.

This chain uses TRBV4-1 with TRBJ2-2; 10 bases are shared with TRBD2. The V gene end was trimmed by 0 bases and the J gene end by 7 bases; junction bases not matched to a gene: 8. Germline loops: CDR1 MGHRA, CDR2 YSYEKL. This CDR3 has 17 amino acids. CDR3 protein: CASSQDTSGTTDGELFF. The CDR3 DNA follows: TGCGCCAGCAGCCAAGATACTAGCGGGACGACGGACGGGGAGCTGTTTTTT.